The sequence of this TCR beta chain was determined in a study of blood T cell repertoires in COVID-19 (dated by TCRdb to between 2020 and 2021). Context from the whole study: Samples from collaborators originated in the United States, Italy and Spain and spanned both the acute and convalescent phases of COVID-19. The material from the prospective study consisted of cDNA or gDNA derived from T cells, B-cell-depleted T cells, or PBMCs. Deeply sampled blood TCRbeta repertoires from subjects exposed to, actively infected with, or recovered from COVID-19 were included in the dataset. A freely available public database, intended as a resource for researchers studying the immune response to SARS-CoV-2, is where the repertoires were released. The samples were drawn from the first 160 participants of the ongoing ImmuneRACE study and from under 1,500 subjects provided by 6 global collaborators. Sample metadata almost always included a de-identified subject ID, COVID-19 status, age in years and sex. HLA class I and class II types, where available, came from metadata supplied by the sample provider rather than from assay-based typing.

TCRbeta CDR3 regions were amplified from genomic DNA by means of the immunoSEQ Assay, a bias-controlled multiplex PCR. The paper's data handling went like this. The number of nucleated cells in each sample was estimated from the amplification of reference gene primers within the assay. To quantify the absolute abundance of each unique TCRbeta CDR3 rearrangement, sequence reads were collapsed and filtered. Productive Simpson clonality was computed per sample as the square root of Simpson's diversity index over productive rearrangements. TCRdb holds this immuneACCESS table with in-frame rearrangements only. Some clones are missing; in checked studies, unresolved V genes explain under half, and the rest has no known cause. V, J and clone size are taken as reported in that table, and D and trimming were inferred from the DNA itself. In this sample the table shows around 300,000 clones, about 90% of which occur a single time. The ten most abundant clones make up about 4.7% of the sample.

Participants in the prospective study were aged roughly 18 to 90 years, lived in under 30 United States geographic areas, and enrolled through a virtual design. In the prospective study, participants were assigned to cohorts based on the clinical history participants reported in a screening survey and a study questionnaire. For ImmuneRACE Cohort 3, a participant was defined as recovered based on two consecutive negative NP/OP PCR tests, clearance by a healthcare professional, or resolution of symptoms. In the prospective study, whole blood, serum and a nasopharyngeal or oropharyngeal swab were collected from each participant by mobile phlebotomists. Prospective study participants could optionally give additional blood draws and questionnaires over an approximately 2-month period. Before DNA extraction, prospective study blood samples were shipped either frozen or at room temperature. CDR1 and CDR2, per the germline V gene, are SGHTA and FQGTGA. V gives up 3 bases and J gives up 2 bases, and the segment between their germline ends measures 11 bases. From cysteine to phenylalanine, the CDR3 is 14 amino acids long. Left in the record is the CDR3 DNA by itself, 42 bases read in frame from the first base.

This clone came up a few times. Its antigen specificity is not known. Base-call qualities are not available, and no considerably larger clone is one nucleotide away. General findings and caveats noted by the study authors: The amount of clinical and demographic metadata varied by source and participant and was provided uncurated.

The clonotype was recovered from a young man who had recovered from COVID-19. The sequencing input was PBMCs or T cells enriched from blood (not recorded which). The chain couples TRBV7-3 to TRBJ2-7; the D gene is unclear. The bases read TGTGCCAGCAGCTTCGGTGGGCCTACCTACGAGCAGTACTTC. Protein translation: CASSFGGPTYEQYF.